This T cell receptor beta chain is drawn from a study of T cell responses to AZD1222 COVID-19 vaccine. CDR3 length: 15 residues. From germline, CDR1 is LNHDA and CDR2 SQIVND (reference sequence). V dropped 7 bases and J dropped 8; count of bases not matched to a gene: 14. Sequencing was performed with immunoSEQ multiplex PCR; in TCRdb, only in-frame clones are kept and a portion is missing. The table has about 160,000 clones, approximately 93% seen once; the top ten hold roughly 0.9%. Study-wide results and limits: At baseline, just a handful of AZD1222 recipients tested seropositive. Reportedly, nearly half the spike-specific TCRs target unmutated variant regions. CD4 TCRs covered the whole spike, strongest at regions 160-218 and 743-854. Donor demographics were predominantly white British with a female majority; clonal diversity may be underestimated.

Details on this clone: Its target is not known.

This chain connects TRBV19 to TRBJ1-2, with 9 bases that match TRBD1. The source material was peripheral blood, sampled on day 0 of AZD1222 vaccination. The TCR originated in an adult in good health. The chain's CDR3 is CASINHRGPFWGYTF. The CDR3, as DNA: TGTGCCAGTATTAACCACAGGGGGCCCTTTTGGGGCTACACCTTC.